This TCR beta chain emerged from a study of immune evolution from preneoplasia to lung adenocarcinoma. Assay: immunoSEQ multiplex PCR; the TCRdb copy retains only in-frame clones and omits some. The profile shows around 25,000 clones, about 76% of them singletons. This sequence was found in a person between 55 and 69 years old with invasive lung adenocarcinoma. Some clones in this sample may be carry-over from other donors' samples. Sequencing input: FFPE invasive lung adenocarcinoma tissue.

Written as DNA, the CDR3 is TGTGCCAGCAGTTACGGGCGACGTGGAAACACCATATATTTT. Encoded protein: CASSYGRRGNTIYF. The rearrangement links TRBV6-5 to TRBJ1-3, with D uncertain. The CDR3 consists of 14 residues. Germline V CDR1 and CDR2: MNHEY, SVGAGI. With 2 bases removed from V and 3 bases from J, the gap between germline ends came to 8 bases.